This passage covers 26 T cell receptor beta chains from one sample sequenced in a study of T cell repertoires in cytomegalovirus infection. TCRdb re-called the reads through MiXCR, storing one row per CDR3 protein. This table holds roughly 200,000 distinct CDR3 sequences, about a sixth found once. The source material was CD8+ T cells from PBMCs. These receptors all come from a human donor in good health (CMV status not recorded). Some clones in this sample may be carry-over from other donors' samples.

The chain carries TRBV29-1 and TRBJ2-1; 9 bases fit TRBD2. CDR3 length: 14 amino acids. Germline CDR1 is SQVTM and CDR2 is ANQGSEA. Trimming removed 7 bases from V and 2 bases from J; junction bases left unmatched: 6. The CDR3 DNA follows: TGCAGCGCATGGACTAGCGACACCTACAATGAGCAGTTCTTC. Residues: CSAWTSDTYNEQFF.

This clonotype was observed a handful of times. This rearrangement joins TRBV12-3 or TRBV12-4 to TRBJ1-1, with D possibly being TRBD1 (5 bases). The CDR3 is 17 amino acids. The V end was cut by 5 bases, the J end by 1 base, with 20 bases between. The CDR3 protein is CASSIGPGVTRNTEAFF. In nucleotides, the CDR3 is TGTGCCAGCAGTATCGGACCGGGGGTCACCCGGAACACTGAAGCTTTCTTT.

The V call is TRBV6-2 or TRBV6-3, the J call TRBJ2-5; 10 bases map to TRBD2. With 0 bases clipped from V and 5 bases from J, the junction kept 6 bases outside the gene matches. This CDR3 has 16 residues. CDR1 is MNHEY and CDR2 is SVGEGT in the germline V gene. This CDR3 is CASSYSTLAGSETQYF. In DNA form, the CDR3 reads TGTGCCAGCAGTTACTCGACACTAGCGGGGAGCGAGACCCAGTACTTC.

This clonotype was seen only a few times. This chain uses TRBV6-2 or TRBV6-3 with TRBJ2-3, with D hard to call. V lost 2 bases and J 6 bases, leaving 6 bases between the germline ends. In germline, CDR1 is MNHEY, CDR2 SVGEGT. CDR3 length equals 12 residues. CDR3 bases: TGTGCCAGCAGTTACCCCCCCGATACGCAGTATTTT. This encodes CASSYPPDTQYF.

The chain uses TRBV7-2 and TRBJ2-2; 7 nucleotides align to TRBD1. The junction had 2 bases not matched to a gene; V was cut back by 4 bases and J by 0 bases. The CDR3 runs to 15 residues. Germline V CDR1 and CDR2: SGHTA, FQGNSA. The CDR3 sequence is CASSWTGPNTGELFF. CDR3 sequence (DNA): TGTGCCAGCAGCTGGACAGGCCCGAACACCGGGGAGCTGTTTTTT.

Worth noting for this clonotype: A read error is possible here, since a much larger clone lies one base away. This sequence joins TRBV7-2 and TRBJ1-1; TRBD1 aligns across 10 bases. The CDR3 has 17 residues. Germline V gene sequence: CDR1 SGHTA, CDR2 FQGNSA. The V and J ends lost 4 bases and 1 base, in that order; junction bases with no gene match: 9. CDR3 in amino acids: CASSYTGQGLTNTEAFF. DNA of the CDR3: TGTGCCAGCAGCTATACGGGACAGGGGCTCACGAACACTGAAGCTTTCTTT.

The chain couples TRBV6-4 to TRBJ2-1; D is uncertain. Trimming took off 5 bases at V and 0 bases at J, with 8 bases between the two ends. Germline CDR1 and CDR2: MRHNA and SNTAGT. The CDR3 covers 14 residues. CDR3 DNA sequence: TGTGCCAGCAGTCCTAGGGCCTCCTACAATGAGCAGTTCTTC. Its translation is CASSPRASYNEQFF.

This clonotype was counted between two and nine times. The chain has TRBV2 and TRBJ1-5; TRBD1 might be the D (6 bases). Trimming took off 4 bases at V and 5 bases at J, with 15 bases between the two ends. The germline V gene has CDR1 SNHLY and CDR2 FYNNEI. This CDR3 is 15 amino acids long. CDR3 DNA: TGTGCCAGCAGTGCGCGGGGGGCAGCTGATCAGCCCCAGCATTTT. Translation: CASSARGAADQPQHF. The complete variable domain, with remaining parts taken from reference TRBV2 and TRBJ1-5, reads EPEVTQTPSHQVTQMGQEVILRCVPISNHLYFYWYRQILGQKVEFLVSFYNNEISEKSEIFDDQFSVERPDGSNFTLKIRSTKLEDSAMYFCASSARGAADQPQHFGDGTRLSIL.

The genes are TRBV29-1 and TRBJ1-2; D call uncertain. Germline CDR1 SQVTM, CDR2 ANQGSEA. The V gene lost 2 bases and the J gene lost 1 base, with 8 bases spanning the gap. The CDR3 consists of 13 residues. The CDR3 DNA sequence: TGCAGCGTTGAATTAGCGTATAACTATGGCTACACCTTC. Residues: CSVELAYNYGYTF.

This sequence joins TRBV20-1 and TRBJ1-1; 11 nucleotides align to TRBD1. The germline CDR1 and CDR2 sequences are DFQATT and SNEGSKA (reference sequence). V lost 1 base, J lost 3 bases, and 10 bases stayed unmatched. CDR3 length equals 17 residues. DNA for the CDR3: TGCAGTGCTAGAGTGAGTCAGGACAGGGGGCCCTACACTGAAGCTTTCTTT. Translating it yields CSARVSQDRGPYTEAFF.

The DNA for the CDR3 is TGTGCCAGCAGCATTATCCAGACAGGGGGTAAAGGCTACACCTTC. This codes for CASSIIQTGGKGYTF. The chain links TRBV3-1 to TRBJ1-2, with 9 bases fitting TRBD1. This CDR3 contains 15 residues. From germline, CDR1 is LGHDT and CDR2 YNNKEL (reference sequence). With V trimmed by 5 bases and J by 8 bases, 12 bases remained unmatched.

The sample holds a few counts of this clonotype. The J gene is TRBJ2-5, the V gene TRBV18; perhaps TRBD2 as D (5 bases). V was pared by 3 bases and J by 5 bases, with 10 bases between. This CDR3 has 13 amino acids. Germline CDR1 is KGHSH and CDR2 is LQKENI. The chain's CDR3 is CASSPGPGETQYF. The CDR3, as DNA: TGTGCCAGCTCACCGGGTCCGGGGGAGACCCAGTACTTC.

This clonotype was found a few times. The CDR3 sequence: CASSSFGENTEAFF. The CDR3 nucleotides read TGTGCCAGCAGCTCATTCGGGGAGAACACTGAAGCTTTCTTT. This rearrangement joins TRBV11-2 to TRBJ1-1, with D hard to call. CDR3 length equals 14 residues. Germline V CDR1 and CDR2: SGHAT, FQNNGV. V shed 4 bases and J shed 1 base, with 10 bases lying between them.

There are a few counts of this clonotype. J is TRBJ1-2 and V is TRBV12-3 or TRBV12-4, with D unresolved. The V and J ends lost 3 bases and 4 bases respectively, with 9 bases between them. This CDR3 is 13 amino acids long. The CDR3 DNA sequence: TGTGCCAGCAGTTTGAGCAGAATCTATGGCTACACCTTC. Translation: CASSLSRIYGYTF.

This sequence joins TRBV7-9 and TRBJ2-7; 7 bases match TRBD1. Germline CDR1 reads SEHNR; CDR2 reads FQNEAQ (reference sequence). The CDR3 extends over 16 amino acids. With V trimmed by 5 bases and J by 4 bases, 14 bases remained unmatched. CDR3 region: CASSPHRGQSLYEQYF. The DNA for the CDR3 is TGTGCCAGCAGCCCCCATCGGGGACAGAGTCTATACGAGCAGTACTTC.

At least ten counts were recorded for this clonotype. The chain uses TRBV14 and TRBJ2-1, with 11 bases lining up with TRBD2. The CDR3 runs to 19 residues. Germline values: CDR1 SGHDN, CDR2 FVKESK. The junction had 12 bases not matched to a gene; V was cut back by 0 bases and J by 5 bases. CDR3 nucleotide sequence: TGTGCCAGCAGCCAAGACCCCCTATCTAGCGGGGGGACGAACAATGAGCAGTTCTTC. This translates into CASSQDPLSSGGTNNEQFF. Complete variable domain (other parts from reference TRBV14 and TRBJ2-1): EAGVTQFPSHSVIEKGQTVTLRCDPISGHDNLYWYRRVMGKEIKFLLHFVKESKQDESGMPNNRFLAERTGGTYSTLKVQPAELEDSGVYFCASSQDPLSSGGTNNEQFFGPGTRLTVL.

V usage is TRBV12-3 or TRBV12-4 and J usage is TRBJ2-2; no firm D call. Trimming cost V 9 bases and J 5 bases, with 16 bases left between them. The CDR3 has 14 residues. CDR3 sequence (DNA): TGTGCCAGTGCCGGTCCGGATGGGACCGGGGAGCTGTTTTTT. As protein: CASAGPDGTGELFF.

This chain's CDR3 is CATSFPGQGFSGANVLTF. The CDR3 bases are TGTGCCACCAGCTTCCCGGGACAGGGCTTTTCTGGGGCCAACGTCCTGACTTTC. The gene calls are TRBV15 and TRBJ2-6; 9 nucleotides agree with TRBD1. The V gene end was trimmed by 5 bases and the J gene end by 1 base; junction bases not matched to a gene: 9. Per the germline V gene, CDR1 is LNHNV and CDR2 is YYDKDF (reference sequence). CDR3 length: 18 amino acids.

This chain uses TRBV7-9 with TRBJ1-1, with a tentative D call TRBD1 (5 bases). Germline-derived CDR1 and CDR2 are SEHNR and FQNEAQ (reference sequence). This CDR3 region has 11 residues. V lost 6 bases, J lost 6 bases, and 8 bases lay in between. As DNA, the CDR3 is TGTGCCAGCAGAGGGGATTCTGAAGCTTTCTTT. Its protein product is CASRGDSEAFF.

This chain connects TRBV19 to TRBJ1-1; perhaps TRBD1 as D (6 bases). The CDR3 spans 14 residues. Germline V gives CDR1 LNHDA, CDR2 SQIVND (reference sequence). With 3 bases removed from V and 4 bases from J, the gap between germline ends came to 12 bases. CDR3 sequence: CASSMTGRVTEAFF. The CDR3 DNA reads as TGTGCCAGTAGTATGACAGGTAGGGTCACTGAAGCTTTCTTT.

The chain joins TRBV7-9 to TRBJ1-1, with a weak D call TRBD1 (5 bases). The V gene's germline CDR1 is SEHNR and CDR2 FQNEAQ (reference sequence). The CDR3 covers 15 residues. Between the trimmed V and J ends, which lost 1 base and 4 bases, there was a span of 13 bases. Here the CDR3 DNA reads TGTGCCAGCAGCTTAGGGCCCACAGGACCCACTGAAGCTTTCTTT. Its translation is CASSLGPTGPTEAFF.

The V and J genes are TRBV6-6 and TRBJ2-7, with D perhaps matching TRBD1 or TRBD2 (5 bases each). V was pared by 2 bases and J by 4 bases, with 12 bases between. Germline CDR1 and CDR2: MNHNY and SVGAGI (reference sequence). This CDR3 contains 14 residues. The CDR3 bases are TGTGCCAGCAGTTACCTCCGGGACGAATACGAGCAGTACTTC. Translating gives CASSYLRDEYEQYF.

This clonotype showed up many times. The DNA of the CDR3 is TGTGCCAGCAGCTACAGGGACCATCAGCGGACCCAGTACTTC. This gives the protein CASSYRDHQRTQYF. The rearrangement uses TRBV7-2 and TRBJ2-5; a weak D match, TRBD1 (6 bases). Germline V lookup: CDR1 SGHTA, CDR2 FQGNSA. The CDR3 loop spans 14 amino acids. V was cut by 4 bases and J by 7 bases, with 16 bases left in between.

The gene calls are TRBV7-8 and TRBJ1-2; D is ambiguous. Trimming removed 4 bases from V and 3 bases from J, with 9 bases in between. Germline assignment: CDR1 SGHVS and CDR2 FQNEAQ. The CDR3 has 13 amino acids. The CDR3 DNA is TGTGCCAGCAGCTATACGGGCTACTATGGCTACACCTTC. Protein sequence: CASSYTGYYGYTF.

This clonotype was detected a few times. The chain combines TRBV29-1 with TRBJ1-2; D ambiguous. This CDR3 is built from 14 residues. Looked up from germline, CDR1 is SQVTM and CDR2 is ANQGSEA. V was shortened by 0 bases and J by 4 bases, with 12 bases between the two germline ends. The CDR3 is CSVEEGRVGYGYTF. The CDR3 DNA follows: TGCAGCGTTGAAGAAGGACGGGTCGGCTATGGCTACACCTTC.

This clonotype was recorded only once. This rearrangement joins TRBV6-1 to TRBJ1-4, with TRBD1 matching over 7 bases. Germline loops: CDR1 MNHNS, CDR2 SASEGT. J was trimmed by 4 bases and V by 5 bases; bases with no gene match: 13. The CDR3 totals 17 residues. The CDR3 region is CASSRQGRGALNEKLFF. The CDR3 region has the DNA TGTGCCAGCAGTCGACAGGGTCGAGGGGCCCTTAATGAAAAACTGTTTTTT.